A selection of T cell receptor beta chains follows, all from one sample in a study of OX40 agonist ivuxolimab in advanced cancers. Using immunoSEQ multiplex PCR, the repertoire was profiled, and TCRdb retains in-frame clones only, with some absent. Among around 46,000 clones listed, 82% were seen once. The specimen comprised CD4+ or CD8+ T cells sorted from blood, sampled in a trial of the OX40 agonist ivuxolimab. These receptors were taken from an adult with an advanced solid tumor such as melanoma, head and neck, liver or kidney cancer. Both conserved end residues are part of each CDR3. The order of the fields is V gene, CDR3 length, J gene, CDR3 protein.

v_call: TRBV5-1
cdr3_length: 16
j_call: TRBJ2-5
cdr3_aa: CASSLVGAGPSETQYF

v_call: TRBV2
cdr3_length: 18
j_call: TRBJ2-3
cdr3_aa: CASSDVVAVTGGPDTQYF

v_call: TRBV30
cdr3_length: 10
j_call: TRBJ2-7
cdr3_aa: CALGVYEQYF

v_call: TRBV5-4
cdr3_length: 15
j_call: TRBJ1-4
cdr3_aa: CASSFRGQPNEKLFF

v_call: TRBV6-5
cdr3_length: 14
j_call: TRBJ1-4
cdr3_aa: CASSYLKGTEKLFF

v_call: TRBV30
cdr3_length: 12
j_call: TRBJ2-7
cdr3_aa: CAWSVQWYEQYF

v_call: TRBV11-1
cdr3_length: 14
j_call: TRBJ2-1
cdr3_aa: CASSFVAAYNEQFF

v_call: TRBV5-1
cdr3_length: 15
j_call: TRBJ2-5
cdr3_aa: CASSLGLAEQETQYF

v_call: TRBV30
cdr3_length: 13
j_call: TRBJ2-5
cdr3_aa: CAFTGGFGETQYF

v_call: TRBV6-1
cdr3_length: 13
j_call: TRBJ1-5
cdr3_aa: CASHDRYNQPQHF

v_call: TRBV9
cdr3_length: 16
j_call: TRBJ1-4
cdr3_aa: CASSPTQWGGYEKLFF

v_call: TRBV29-1
cdr3_length: 12
j_call: TRBJ1-6
cdr3_aa: CSVGDTNSPLHF

v_call: TRBV5-5
cdr3_length: 20
j_call: TRBJ1-1
cdr3_aa: CASSAPRVPSNHQMNTEAFF

v_call: TRBV2
cdr3_length: 14
j_call: TRBJ1-1
cdr3_aa: CASRGGRLNTEAFF

v_call: TRBV5-1
cdr3_length: 11
j_call: TRBJ2-3
cdr3_aa: CACSRTDTQYF

v_call: TRBV30
cdr3_length: 14
j_call: TRBJ2-6
cdr3_aa: CAWGRGTGANVLTF

v_call: TRBV18
cdr3_length: 15
j_call: TRBJ1-1
cdr3_aa: CASSPYAWTNTEAFF

v_call: TRBV7-2
cdr3_length: 13
j_call: TRBJ2-7
cdr3_aa: CASSLDRGGEQYF

v_call: TRBV27
cdr3_length: 14
j_call: TRBJ2-7
cdr3_aa: CASSFPSSAGEQYF

v_call: TRBV11-2
cdr3_length: 14
j_call: TRBJ1-2
cdr3_aa: CASSLEPGGYGYTF

v_call: TRBV27
cdr3_length: 16
j_call: TRBJ1-6
cdr3_aa: CASSILGGRYNSPLHF

v_call: TRBV21-1
cdr3_length: 17
j_call: TRBJ2-7
cdr3_aa: CASRPSNRRTAAYEQYF

v_call: TRBV2
cdr3_length: 16
j_call: TRBJ1-2
cdr3_aa: CASSEAGASLISGYTF

v_call: TRBV4-3
cdr3_length: 16
j_call: TRBJ2-1
cdr3_aa: CASSQEGSGGLDEQFF

v_call: TRBV5-1
cdr3_length: 14
j_call: TRBJ1-1
cdr3_aa: CASSPGPASAEAFF

v_call: TRBV11-2
cdr3_length: 13
j_call: TRBJ2-7
cdr3_aa: CASSLGATYEQYF

v_call: TRBV7-3
cdr3_length: 17
j_call: TRBJ1-6
cdr3_aa: CASINPGRGTLASPLHF

v_call: TRBV4-1
cdr3_length: 14
j_call: TRBJ1-2
cdr3_aa: CASSQDRTPYGYTF

v_call: TRBV18
cdr3_length: 15
j_call: TRBJ2-7
cdr3_aa: CASSAQGFGSYEQYF

v_call: TRBV30
cdr3_length: 13
j_call: TRBJ2-7
cdr3_aa: CAWSRDRGNEQYF

v_call: TRBV7-9
cdr3_length: 17
j_call: TRBJ2-1
cdr3_aa: CASSLPAGGLIYNEQFF

v_call: TRBV27
cdr3_length: 16
j_call: TRBJ2-7
cdr3_aa: CASSPLGQGNSYEQYF

v_call: TRBV27
cdr3_length: 16
j_call: TRBJ1-5
cdr3_aa: CASKTLGTARNQPQHF

v_call: TRBV5-4
cdr3_length: 17
j_call: TRBJ1-1
cdr3_aa: CASSLTDIFVMNTEAFF

v_call: TRBV20-1
cdr3_length: 10
j_call: TRBJ1-2
cdr3_aa: CSSREGGYTF

v_call: TRBV21-1
cdr3_length: 19
j_call: TRBJ1-6
cdr3_aa: CASSKGPQGDGSYNSPLHF

v_call: TRBV19
cdr3_length: 14
j_call: TRBJ2-3
cdr3_aa: CASSVTGAGDTQYF

v_call: TRBV5-6
cdr3_length: 14
j_call: TRBJ1-2
cdr3_aa: CASSLARRDNGYTF

v_call: TRBV4-3
cdr3_length: 16
j_call: TRBJ2-3
cdr3_aa: CASSRSGGSSTDTQYF

v_call: TRBV30
cdr3_length: 15
j_call: TRBJ1-1
cdr3_aa: CAWSVRGTGYLGAFF

v_call: TRBV5-1
cdr3_length: 14
j_call: TRBJ1-1
cdr3_aa: CASSPGDGYAEAFF

v_call: TRBV4-2
cdr3_length: 16
j_call: TRBJ2-1
cdr3_aa: CASSQGAGGSYNEQFF

v_call: TRBV5-4
cdr3_length: 13
j_call: TRBJ1-2
cdr3_aa: CASSSEQRYGYTF

v_call: TRBV19
cdr3_length: 12
j_call: TRBJ1-3
cdr3_aa: CASSTPRNTIYF

v_call: TRBV5-1
cdr3_length: 15
j_call: TRBJ2-3
cdr3_aa: CASSSRTGGTDTQYF

v_call: TRBV30
cdr3_length: 14
j_call: TRBJ1-5
cdr3_aa: CAWSVLQGGQPQHF

v_call: TRBV9
cdr3_length: 15
j_call: TRBJ1-6
cdr3_aa: CASGSSPVGNSPLHF